The 20 T cell receptor beta chains below all came from one sample that was sequenced in a study of T cells in women clearing cervical HPV infection. The data were produced by immunoSEQ multiplex PCR, yet TCRdb's version contains in-frame clones alone and is incomplete. The sample table sets out 21,000 or so clones. Sample: blood buffy coat. The receptors derive from a woman between 18 and 70 years old with a cervical HPV16 infection that either progressed to CIN3+ or cleared (not recorded which).

The covered CDR3 bases are TGTGCCAGCAGCACACAGGGGGATCAGCCC. Translating gives CASSTQGDQP. From start to end, the CDR3 is CASSTQGDQPQHF. This chain links TRBV5-5 with TRBJ1-5; 8 nucleotides match TRBD1. Sequencing ends 3 residues short of the CDR3 end; the germline J gene provides the rest. V shed 4 bases, J shed 5 bases, and the junction held 2 bases outside the gene matches. Germline values: CDR1 SGHKS, CDR2 YYEKEE (reference sequence). This CDR3 region has 13 residues. The full variable domain, in which reference TRBV5-5 and TRBJ1-5 provide the parts outside the CDR3, is DAGVTQSPTHLIKTRGQQVTLRCSPISGHKSVSWYQQVLGQGPQFIFQYYEKEERGRGNFPDRFSARQFPNYSSELNVNALLLGDSALYLCASSTQGDQPQHFGDGTRLSIL.

About this clone: The DNA ends 3 residues before the CDR3 does, and the rest of the CDR3 is filled in from the germline J gene. The chain couples TRBV20-1 to TRBJ2-6; the match to TRBD1 covers 9 bases. The CDR3 has 18 residues. Germline V lookup: CDR1 DFQATT, CDR2 SNEGSKA (reference sequence). Trimming at V came to 1 base and at J to 0 bases, leaving 7 bases not matched to a gene. Partial CDR3 DNA: TGCAGTGCTAGAGTCCGGGACAGGGATGTCTCTGGGGCCAACGTC. The encoded protein is CSARVRDRDVSGANV. The full CDR3 protein reads CSARVRDRDVSGANVLTF.

As regards this clone: The read terminates 3 residues ahead of where the CDR3 ends, so the germline J gene completes it. The rearrangement joins TRBV2 to TRBJ1-2; 8 bases line up with TRBD1. Germline loops: CDR1 SNHLY, CDR2 FYNNEI. The CDR3 runs to 15 residues. Unmatched junction bases numbered 7, after V lost 6 bases and J lost 1 base. The DNA read from the CDR3 is TGTGCCAGCAGACCAGACAGGGGTCATAACTATGGC. Its protein is CASRPDRGHNYG. The entire CDR3 sequence reads CASRPDRGHNYGYTF. Filled out from reference TRBV2 and TRBJ1-2, the complete variable domain reads EPEVTQTPSHQVTQMGQEVILRCVPISNHLYFYWYRQILGQKVEFLVSFYNNEISEKSEIFDDQFSVERPDGSNFTLKIRSTKLEDSAMYFCASRPDRGHNYGYTFGSGTRLTVV.

As regards this clone: From the germline J gene comes the end of the CDR3, since the read stops 3 residues before it. The rearrangement uses TRBV19 and TRBJ1-4; D perhaps matches TRBD1 (5 bases). Germline CDR1 reads LNHDA; CDR2 reads SQIVND (reference sequence). This CDR3 is 16 amino acids long. The CDR3 bases that were read are TGTGCCAGTAGTATGAGGCCCGGGTCTGGGGCCAACGTA. Protein: CASSMRPGSGANV. The CDR3 as a whole reads CASSMRPGSGANVLFF. Full variable domain (outside the CDR3, taken from reference TRBV19 and TRBJ1-4): DGGITQSPKYLFRKEGQNVTLSCEQNLNHDAMYWYRQDPGQGLRLIYYSQIVNDFQKGDIAEGYSVSREKKESFPLTVTSAQKNPTAFYLCASSMRPGSGANVLFFGSGTQLSVL.

As regards this clone: The CDR3 end is not reached by the read, which stops 3 residues before it; the germline J gene fills it in. V usage is TRBV7-9 and J usage is TRBJ2-3, with D possibly matching TRBD2 (5 bases). CDR1 SEHNR and CDR2 FQNEAQ come from the germline V gene (reference sequence). CDR3 length: 13 residues. CDR3 residues: CASSLSGQETQYF. The sequenced CDR3 bases are TGTGCCAGCAGCTTGAGCGGCCAAGAGACG.

About this clone: The CDR3 extends 3 residues past the end of the read, so its final part is completed from the germline J gene. This rearrangement joins TRBV19 to TRBJ2-3; TRBD1 matches 10 bases. Germline V gene lookup returns CDR1 LNHDA and CDR2 SQIVND (reference sequence). CDR3 size: 15 residues. The CDR3 spells CARQGQGVCNQPQYF. CDR3 bases read: TGTGCCAGACAAGGACAGGGGGTCTGCAATCAGCCG.

The sequenced CDR3 bases are TGCAGTGCTAGAGGGACAGGGAGGACTGAA. Translation: CSARGTGRTE. The complete CDR3 sequence is CSARGTGRTEAFF. This chain links TRBV20-1 with TRBJ1-1; TRBD1 aligns across 8 bases. The read comes to an end 3 residues before the CDR3 does, leaving the germline J gene to fill in the end. From germline, CDR1 is DFQATT and CDR2 SNEGSKA (reference sequence). This CDR3 comprises 13 residues. V lost 1 base, J lost 5 bases, and 3 bases stayed unmatched.

Concerning this clone: Read data end 3 residues before the CDR3 end; the end is taken from the germline J gene. The V call is TRBV5-1, the J call TRBJ2-4; D might be TRBD2 (6 bases). This CDR3 region has 15 residues. Looked up from germline, CDR1 is SGHRS and CDR2 is YFSETQ. The CDR3 DNA, read in part, is TGCGCCAGCAGCTTGGATAGCGGTAGCAATCAGCCT. Amino acids: CASSLDSGSNQP. The CDR3 in its entirety is CASSLDSGSNQPQYF. Together with reference TRBV5-1 and TRBJ2-4, the CDR3 gives the full variable domain: KAGVTQTPRYLIKTRGQQVTLSCSPISGHRSVSWYQQTPGQGLQFLFEYFSETQRNKGNFPGRFSGRQFSNSRSEMNVSTLELGDSALYLCASSLDSGSNQPQYFGAGTRLSVL.

With regard to this clone: The DNA ends 3 residues before the CDR3 does, and the rest of the CDR3 is filled in from the germline J gene. The V call is TRBV9, the J call TRBJ2-7, with 11 bases that match TRBD2. From germline, CDR1 is SGDLS and CDR2 YYNGEE. Trimming took 0 bases from V and 3 from J; bases not matched to a gene: 2. The CDR3 spans 15 residues. The CDR3 DNA, read in part, is TGTGCCAGCAGCGTAGGCGGGACTAGCGGCTACGAG. The encoded protein is CASSVGGTSGYE. Given in full, the CDR3 is CASSVGGTSGYEQYF.

As to this clone: The read ends 3 residues shy of where the CDR3 ends; the end is completed using the germline J gene. This chain connects TRBV7-9 to TRBJ1-5; the D is unclear. The CDR3 has 15 amino acids. The V and J ends lost 3 bases and 1 base respectively, with 10 bases between them. Germline assignment: CDR1 SEHNR and CDR2 FQNEAQ (reference sequence). CDR3 DNA (partial): TGTGCCAGCAGCTTGGGCAGACACAGCAATCAGCCC. The encoded protein is CASSLGRHSNQP. Given in full, the CDR3 is CASSLGRHSNQPQHF. Full variable domain (missing parts from reference TRBV7-9 and TRBJ1-5): DTGVSQNPRHKITKRGQNVTFRCDPISEHNRLYWYRQTLGQGPEFLTYFQNEAQLEKSRLLSDRFSAERPKGSFSTLEIQRTEQGDSAMYLCASSLGRHSNQPQHFGDGTRLSIL.

A word on this clone: The missing CDR3 end, 3 residues past where the read stops, is filled in from the germline J gene. The chain couples TRBV5-4 to TRBJ2-5; 7 nucleotides line up with TRBD1. J gave up 2 bases and V 3 bases, and 4 bases lay outside the gene matches. Germline CDR1 SGHNT, CDR2 YYREEE (reference sequence). The CDR3 contains 14 residues. CDR3 region: CASSWDSQQETQYF. Partial CDR3 DNA: TGTGCCAGCAGCTGGGACAGCCAACAAGAGACC.

As regards this clone: The DNA ends 3 residues before the CDR3 does, and the rest of the CDR3 is filled in from the germline J gene. V is TRBV29-1 and J is TRBJ2-3; the match to TRBD2 covers 8 bases. This CDR3 comprises 16 residues. Trimming removed 0 bases from V and 3 bases from J; junction bases left unmatched: 8. Germline V lookup: CDR1 SQVTM, CDR2 ANQGSEA. This chain's CDR3 is CSVEDVPSGGTDTQYF. CDR3 DNA (partial): TGCAGCGTTGAAGACGTTCCCAGCGGGGGTACAGATACG.

About this clone itself: The read ends 3 residues shy of where the CDR3 ends; the end is completed using the germline J gene. The chain is built from TRBV5-4 and TRBJ1-1, with D perhaps TRBD1 (5 bases). V lost 4 bases and J 2 bases, leaving 9 bases between the germline ends. CDR1 and CDR2 from the germline V gene are SGHNT and YYREEE (reference sequence). CDR3 length: 13 residues. The part of the CDR3 DNA that was read is TGTGCCAGCAGCCCCGGGACTAACACTGAA. Translation gives CASSPGTNTE. The whole CDR3 sequence is CASSPGTNTEAFF.

A note on this clone: The CDR3 end is not reached by the read, which stops 3 residues before it; the germline J gene fills it in. V and J are TRBV19 and TRBJ2-2; the D gene is possibly TRBD1 (5 bases). Germline CDR1 is LNHDA and CDR2 is SQIVND (reference sequence). The germline V and J ends were trimmed by 7 bases and 0 bases, with 15 bases remaining between them. The CDR3 sequence is 16 residues long. The CDR3 loop reads CASKSGRTTNTGELFF. CDR3 DNA (partial): TGTGCCAGTAAGTCGGGCAGGACAACGAACACCGGGGAG.

A remark on this clone: Sequencing ends 3 residues short of the CDR3 end; the germline J gene provides the rest. The genes are TRBV7-2 and TRBJ1-2; no firm D call. The germline V gene has CDR1 SGHTA and CDR2 FQGNSA. The CDR3 has 15 residues. CDR3 sequence reads: CASSATSGVNNDYTF. The DNA read from the CDR3 is TGTGCCAGCAGCGCTACTAGCGGGGTAAACAATGAC.

Remarks on this clone: The missing CDR3 end, 3 residues past where the read stops, is filled in from the germline J gene. This rearrangement joins TRBV19 to TRBJ1-2; D is perhaps TRBD1 (5 bases). This CDR3 has 15 residues. In germline, CDR1 is LNHDA, CDR2 SQIVND (reference sequence). Trimming shortened V by 5 bases and J by 4 bases, and 17 bases separated the two germline ends. The part of the CDR3 DNA that was read is TGTGCCAGTAGTTCCCGTCTCGACAGTTTCTATGGC. It encodes CASSSRLDSFYG. The whole CDR3 protein reads CASSSRLDSFYGYTF. The full variable domain, completed using reference TRBV19 and TRBJ1-2, is DGGITQSPKYLFRKEGQNVTLSCEQNLNHDAMYWYRQDPGQGLRLIYYSQIVNDFQKGDIAEGYSVSREKKESFPLTVTSAQKNPTAFYLCASSSRLDSFYGYTFGSGTRLTVV.

As to this clone: The CDR3 is cut off 3 residues early in the read; its end comes from the germline J gene. This chain links TRBV20-1 with TRBJ2-7, with TRBD1 matching 8 bases. The CDR3 totals 13 residues. V lost 3 bases, J lost 6 bases, and 7 bases stayed unmatched. Germline V gene lookup returns CDR1 DFQATT and CDR2 SNEGSKA (reference sequence). CDR3 DNA, as far as it was read: TGCAGTGCTAGCCTGGACAGGGCTAGCGAG. It is translated as CSASLDRASE. In full, the CDR3 is CSASLDRASEQYF.

CDR3 bases read: TGTGCCACCCTACTAGCGGGGGCCCACGAG. Protein sequence: CATLLAGAHE. The whole CDR3 sequence reads CATLLAGAHEQYF. The rearrangement uses TRBV10-3 and TRBJ2-7; TRBD2 matches 11 bases. The DNA ends 3 residues before the CDR3 does, and the rest of the CDR3 is filled in from the germline J gene. This CDR3 has 13 residues. J lost 5 bases, V lost 10 bases, and 7 bases had no gene match. CDR1 and CDR2 from the germline V gene are ENHRY and SYGVKD.

The CDR3 region is CASSKGQGPRTQYF. The sequenced CDR3 bases are TGTGCCAGTAGTAAGGGACAGGGCCCTCGGACG. This chain joins TRBV19 and TRBJ2-3, with TRBD1 matching 9 bases. The CDR3 extends 3 residues past the end of the read, so its final part is completed from the germline J gene. CDR3 length equals 14 residues. Germline values: CDR1 LNHDA, CDR2 SQIVND (reference sequence).

For this clone: The missing CDR3 end, 3 residues past where the read stops, is filled in from the germline J gene. The rearrangement links TRBV2 to TRBJ2-2; TRBD1 aligns across 10 bases. V shed 6 bases, J shed 7 bases, and the junction held 8 bases outside the gene matches. Germline values: CDR1 SNHLY, CDR2 FYNNEI. This CDR3 comprises 15 residues. Here the CDR3 reads CASRPLTGGLGELFF. The sequenced CDR3 bases are TGTGCCAGCAGGCCCTTGACAGGGGGCCTCGGGGAG. Drawing the rest from reference TRBV2 and TRBJ2-2, the complete variable domain is EPEVTQTPSHQVTQMGQEVILRCVPISNHLYFYWYRQILGQKVEFLVSFYNNEISEKSEIFDDQFSVERPDGSNFTLKIRSTKLEDSAMYFCASRPLTGGLGELFFGEGSRLTVL.